Presented here are 18 T cell receptor beta chains from one specimen sequenced in a study of T-cell memory formation after mild COVID-19. TCRdb analysed the 5' RACE reads with MiXCR anew, one entry per CDR3 protein. The table records over 130,000 distinct CDR3 sequences, 11% to 15% of them present only once. Sequencing was performed on PBMCs or a T cell subset sorted from them (not recorded which). These receptor sequences come from an adult woman who had mild COVID-19 (a few samples of this study predate the infection). Cell type and time point are not known.

The rearrangement joins TRBV4-1 to TRBJ1-6; TRBD1 matches 7 bases. V lost 1 base, J lost 6 bases, and 12 bases stayed unmatched. Germline V gene data show CDR1 as MGHRA and CDR2 as YSYEKL. The CDR3 consists of 18 residues. CDR3 nucleotide sequence: TGCGCCAGCAGCCAAGCCCCGTCCTTCACAGGGGTTAATTCACCCCTCCACTTT. Protein sequence: CASSQAPSFTGVNSPLHF.

In this sample, this clonotype turned up a few times. The chain joins TRBV24-1 to TRBJ1-5, with 7 bases fitting TRBD1. The CDR3 has 16 residues. Trimming cost V 6 bases and J 6 bases; bases outside gene matches: 13. CDR1 KGHDR and CDR2 SFDVKD come from the germline V gene. The CDR3 sequence: CATSPGLSGGGQPQHF. The CDR3 region has the DNA TGTGCCACCAGTCCTGGTTTATCAGGGGGGGGTCAGCCCCAGCATTTT.

The chain uses TRBV29-1 and TRBJ1-6, with D tentatively TRBD1 (5 bases). The CDR3 loop spans 14 amino acids. The V end lost 7 bases, the J end lost 6 bases, and 16 bases lay between the germline ends. Germline loops: CDR1 SQVTM, CDR2 ANQGSEA. The CDR3 loop is CSAREWGSNSPLHF. DNA for the CDR3: TGCAGCGCCCGGGAGTGGGGGAGTAATTCACCCCTCCACTTT.

This clonotype has a single count. The rearrangement links TRBV16 to TRBJ2-2; unclear D gene. The CDR3 is 11 residues long. V shed 3 bases and J shed 8 bases, with 4 bases lying between them. CDR1 is KGHSY and CDR2 is FQNENV in the germline V gene. The CDR3 is CASSHGGELFF. The CDR3 DNA follows: TGTGCCAGCAGCCACGGTGGGGAGCTGTTTTTT. The variable domain in full, with the rest retrieved from reference TRBV16 and TRBJ2-2, is GEEVAQTPKHLVRGEGQKAKLYCAPIKGHSYVFWYQQVLKNEFKFLISFQNENVFDETGMPKERFSAKCLPNSPCSLEIQATKLEDSAVYFCASSHGGELFFGEGSRLTVL.

This clonotype is deemed medium-sized. The chain has TRBV7-9 and TRBJ2-1; TRBD1 aligns across 10 bases. This CDR3 is built from 14 residues. V shed 5 bases and J 6 bases; nucleotides not matched to a gene: 4. CDR1 and CDR2 (germline): SEHNR, FQNEAQ (reference sequence). As DNA, the CDR3 is TGTGCCAGCAGCCCATGGACAGGGGGCAATGAGCAGTTCTTC. Protein product: CASSPWTGGNEQFF. Looking up the rest from reference TRBV7-9 and TRBJ2-1 gives the full variable domain: DTGVSQNPRHKITKRGQNVTFRCDPISEHNRLYWYRQTLGQGPEFLTYFQNEAQLEKSRLLSDRFSAERPKGSFSTLEIQRTEQGDSAMYLCASSPWTGGNEQFFGPGTRLTVL.

This clonotype has just a few counts. The chain employs TRBV13 and TRBJ2-1; 12 bases are a match to TRBD2. With V trimmed by 4 bases and J by 6 bases, 7 bases remained unmatched. Germline lookup yields CDR1 PRHDT and CDR2 FYEKMQ (reference sequence). CDR3 size: 16 residues. DNA for the CDR3: TGTGCCAGCAGCTACCCTAGCGGGAGGGCTGCCAATGAGCAGTTCTTC. Amino acid sequence: CASSYPSGRAANEQFF.

The table lists this clonotype with a few counts. The chain joins TRBV7-8 to TRBJ2-7; no clear D gene. V was clipped by 5 bases and J by 3 bases, with 14 bases between them. The CDR3 contains 14 residues. Per the germline V gene, CDR1 is SGHVS and CDR2 is FQNEAQ. CDR3 bases: TGTGCCAGCAGCCCGACCCCCACGGTCTACGAGCAGTACTTC. Translating it yields CASSPTPTVYEQYF.

The chain has TRBV5-1 and TRBJ1-1; no definite D call. V was trimmed by 4 bases and J by 4 bases, leaving 14 bases between them. The CDR3 spans 14 residues. Germline CDR1 and CDR2: SGHRS and YFSETQ. The CDR3 region is CASSPWGKVTEAFF. As DNA, the CDR3 is TGCGCCAGCAGCCCTTGGGGTAAGGTCACTGAAGCTTTCTTT.

This clonotype was seen a handful of times. The chain has TRBV7-3 and TRBJ1-1; D possibly corresponds to TRBD1 (5 bases). The V end was cut by 3 bases, the J end by 6 bases, with 14 bases between. The CDR3 consists of 14 residues. Germline V lookup: CDR1 SGHTA, CDR2 FQGTGA. CDR3: CASSLGGEGAEAFF. The CDR3 region has the DNA TGTGCCAGCAGCTTGGGAGGGGAAGGGGCTGAAGCTTTCTTT.

The chain recombines TRBV15 with TRBJ2-3; the match to TRBD1 covers 7 bases. The ends lost 5 bases at V and 0 bases at J; junction bases unmatched: 5. Germline CDR1 and CDR2: LNHNV and YYDKDF (reference sequence). CDR3 length: 15 amino acids. CDR3: CATSETGASTDTQYF. The CDR3 DNA is TGTGCCACCAGCGAAACAGGGGCAAGCACAGATACGCAGTATTTT. Variable domain in full (rest from reference TRBV15 and TRBJ2-3): DAMVIQNPRYQVTQFGKPVTLSCSQTLNHNVMYWYQQKSSQAPKLLFHYYDKDFNNEADTPDNFQSRRPNTSFCFLDIRSPGLGDTAMYLCATSETGASTDTQYFGPGTRLTVL.

This clonotype was seen only a few times. The chain carries TRBV28 and TRBJ2-1; 7 nucleotides align to TRBD1. This CDR3 region has 15 residues. Unmatched junction bases numbered 8, after V lost 3 bases and J lost 6 bases. CDR1 and CDR2 (germline): MDHEN, SYDVKM. The DNA of the CDR3 is TGTGCCAGCAGTTTGGACCCCGGGACAGTCAATGAGCAGTTCTTC. This sequence encodes CASSLDPGTVNEQFF.

This clonotype was counted at least ten times. The V and J genes are TRBV5-1 and TRBJ2-5, with TRBD1 matching 7 bases. There are 16 residues in the CDR3. The V and J ends lost 8 bases and 2 bases, in that order; junction bases with no gene match: 15. Germline V gene sequence: CDR1 SGHRS, CDR2 YFSETQ. The CDR3 protein is CASPVRDSRQQETQYF. In DNA form, the CDR3 reads TGCGCCAGTCCAGTCCGGGACAGTCGTCAACAAGAGACCCAGTACTTC.

This clonotype was observed a few times. This sequence joins TRBV7-9 and TRBJ2-1, with D tentatively TRBD2 (5 bases). Per the germline V gene, CDR1 is SEHNR and CDR2 is FQNEAQ (reference sequence). The V and J ends lost 2 bases and 7 bases respectively, with 15 bases between them. This CDR3 contains 15 residues. The CDR3 protein is CASSLLRGPGNEQFF. The CDR3 DNA reads TGTGCCAGCAGCTTATTAAGAGGGCCGGGGAATGAGCAGTTCTTC.

This clonotype was counted a few times. The genes are TRBV12-5 and TRBJ2-3; D possibly matches TRBD1 or TRBD2 (7 bases each). Germline V CDR1 and CDR2: LGHNT, FRNRAP. V lost 0 bases and J lost 7, with 14 bases in between. The CDR3 is made up of 15 amino acids. CDR3 sequence reads: CASGLVAGGANTQYF. CDR3 nucleotide sequence: TGTGCTAGTGGTTTGGTAGCAGGGGGGGCAAATACGCAGTATTTT.

In this sample, this clonotype turned up many times. The chain recombines TRBV20-1 with TRBJ2-3; 7 nucleotides line up with TRBD1. The V segment lost 6 bases and the J segment 8 bases; nucleotides outside the gene matches: 17. CDR3 length: 15 amino acids. Germline CDR1 and CDR2: DFQATT and SNEGSKA (reference sequence). The CDR3 region is CSAREDRPGWGTQYF. For the CDR3, the DNA is TGCAGTGCCCGAGAGGACAGGCCCGGGTGGGGTACGCAGTATTTT.

The chain is built from TRBV27 and TRBJ1-4; TRBD1 agrees at 7 bases. The CDR3 contains 17 residues. Looked up from germline, CDR1 is MNHEY and CDR2 is SMNVEV (reference sequence). With V trimmed by 5 bases and J by 0 bases, 9 bases remained unmatched. The CDR3 sequence is CASSPRDRVSTNEKLFF. CDR3 bases: TGTGCCAGCAGTCCCCGGGACAGAGTTTCAACTAATGAAAAACTGTTTTTT.

This clonotype showed up many times. This chain joins TRBV7-2 and TRBJ2-7; TRBD2 matches at 13 bases. V was pared by 2 bases and J by 7 bases, with 2 bases of the junction left unmatched. The length of the CDR3 is 14 residues. Germline V gene lookup returns CDR1 SGHTA and CDR2 FQGNSA. The CDR3 protein is CASSLRTSGREQYF. CDR3 bases: TGTGCCAGCAGCTTACGGACTAGCGGGAGAGAGCAGTACTTC.

This clonotype was seen a few times. V and J are TRBV5-1 and TRBJ1-3, with a tentative D call TRBD1 (6 bases). Germline CDR1 SGHRS, CDR2 YFSETQ. V gave up 0 bases and J gave up 0 bases, with 10 bases separating them. The CDR3 is 16 residues long. The CDR3 is CASSLGDIPSGNTIYF. CDR3 coding DNA: TGCGCCAGCAGCTTGGGGGACATCCCCTCTGGAAACACCATATATTTT.